This T cell receptor (beta chain) appears in the sequencing data of a study of T-cell memory formation after mild COVID-19. Overall study: Across donors, TCR clusters were largely donor specific. Findings and limits, study-wide: Of the contracting clones, CD4+ ones lay mainly in CM and EM, and CD8+ ones in EMRA. Pre-infection memory held some responding clones, suggesting pre-existing cross-reactive T cells responded.

The CDR3 covers 14 residues. V lost 3 bases to trimming and J lost 0 bases, with 9 bases between them. CDR1 and CDR2 from the germline V gene are SQVTM and ANQGSEA. In its sample, this clonotype was seen a few times. Its antigen is currently unknown. TCRdb redid the calling of the 5' RACE reads with MiXCR, one entry per CDR3 protein. The sample consists of approximately 430,000 distinct CDR3 sequences, under 25% of them appearing once. The TCR comes from an adult woman who had mild COVID-19 (a few samples of this study predate the infection). Cell type and time point are not known. Sample: PBMCs or a T cell subset sorted from them (not recorded which). The chain joins TRBV29-1 to TRBJ2-1; a possible D gene is TRBD2 (5 bases). The CDR3 DNA follows: TGCAGCGTTGACGGGGTAAGCTCCTACAATGAGCAGTTCTTC. Translating gives CSVDGVSSYNEQFF.